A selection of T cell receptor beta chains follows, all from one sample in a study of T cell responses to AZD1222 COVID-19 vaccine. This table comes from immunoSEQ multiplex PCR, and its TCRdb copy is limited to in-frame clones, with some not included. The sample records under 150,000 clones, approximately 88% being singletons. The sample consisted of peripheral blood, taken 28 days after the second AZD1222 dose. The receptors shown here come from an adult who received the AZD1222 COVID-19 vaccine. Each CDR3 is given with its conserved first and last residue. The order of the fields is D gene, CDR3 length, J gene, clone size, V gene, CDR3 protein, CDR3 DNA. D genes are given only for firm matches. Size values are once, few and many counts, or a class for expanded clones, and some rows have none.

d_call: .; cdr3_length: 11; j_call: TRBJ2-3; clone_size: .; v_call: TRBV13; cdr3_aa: CASSFTDTQYF; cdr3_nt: TGTGCCAGCAGTTTCACAGATACGCAGTATTTT
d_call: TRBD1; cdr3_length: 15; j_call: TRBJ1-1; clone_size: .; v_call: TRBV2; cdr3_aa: CASSEGPTGVSGAFF; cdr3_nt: TGTGCCAGCAGTGAAGGGCCGACAGGGGTAAGCGGGGCTTTCTTT
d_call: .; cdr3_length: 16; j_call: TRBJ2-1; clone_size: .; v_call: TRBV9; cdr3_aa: CASSVVVGTSYNEQFF; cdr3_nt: TGTGCCAGCAGCGTAGTCGTCGGGACCTCCTACAATGAGCAGTTCTTC
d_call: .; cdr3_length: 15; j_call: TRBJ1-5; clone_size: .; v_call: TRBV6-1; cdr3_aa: CASSEPRVGDQPQHF; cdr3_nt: TGTGCCAGCAGTGAACCGAGGGTCGGGGATCAGCCCCAGCATTTT
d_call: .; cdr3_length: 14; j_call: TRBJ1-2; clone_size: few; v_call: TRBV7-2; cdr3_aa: CASSLALSKHGYTF; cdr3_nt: TGTGCCAGCAGCTTAGCTTTATCTAAGCATGGCTACACCTTC
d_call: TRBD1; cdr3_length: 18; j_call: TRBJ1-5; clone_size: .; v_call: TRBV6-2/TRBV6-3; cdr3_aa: CASSFEWGTGDSNQPQHF; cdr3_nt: TGTGCCAGCAGTTTTGAGTGGGGAACAGGGGATAGCAATCAGCCCCAGCATTTT
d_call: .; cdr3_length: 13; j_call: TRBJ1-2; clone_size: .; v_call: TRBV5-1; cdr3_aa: CASSFGDRYGYTF; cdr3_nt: TGCGCCAGCAGTTTCGGGGATCGGTATGGCTACACCTTC
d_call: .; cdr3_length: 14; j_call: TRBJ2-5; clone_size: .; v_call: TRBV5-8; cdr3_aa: CASSLIMVGETQYF; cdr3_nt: TGTGCCAGCAGCTTGATCATGGTAGGAGAGACCCAGTACTTC
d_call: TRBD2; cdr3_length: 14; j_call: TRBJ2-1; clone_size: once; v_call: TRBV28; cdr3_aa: CASALGREGNEQFF; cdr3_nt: TGTGCCAGCGCCCTGGGGCGGGAGGGTAATGAGCAGTTCTTC
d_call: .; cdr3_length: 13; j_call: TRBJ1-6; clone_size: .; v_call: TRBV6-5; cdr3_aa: CASRTYVGSPLHF; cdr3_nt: TGTGCCAGCAGGACTTACGTGGGTTCACCCCTCCACTTT
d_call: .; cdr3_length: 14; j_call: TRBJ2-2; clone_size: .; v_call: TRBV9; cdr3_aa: CASSVVGGSGELFF; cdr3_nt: TGTGCCAGCAGCGTAGTTGGGGGATCCGGGGAGCTGTTTTTT
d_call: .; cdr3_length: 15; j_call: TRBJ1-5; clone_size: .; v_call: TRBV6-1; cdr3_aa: CASSESAGGNQPQHF; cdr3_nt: TGTGCCAGCAGTGAATCAGCAGGGGGCAATCAGCCCCAGCATTTT
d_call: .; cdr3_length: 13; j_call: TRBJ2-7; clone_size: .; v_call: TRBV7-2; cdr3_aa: CASSSTASYEQYF; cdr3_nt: TGTGCCAGCAGCTCCACCGCCTCCTACGAGCAGTACTTC
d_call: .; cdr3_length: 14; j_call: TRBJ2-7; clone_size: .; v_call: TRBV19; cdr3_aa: CASSIARGSYEQYF; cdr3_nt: TGTGCCAGTAGTATAGCAAGGGGGTCCTACGAGCAGTACTTC
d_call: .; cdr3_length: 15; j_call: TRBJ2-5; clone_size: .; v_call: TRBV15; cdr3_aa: CATSRRDQGSETQYF; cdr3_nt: TGTGCCACCAGCAGAAGAGATCAGGGTTCGGAGACCCAGTACTTC
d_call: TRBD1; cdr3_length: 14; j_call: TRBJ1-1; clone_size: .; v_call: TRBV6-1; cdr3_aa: CASSEGQGTTEAFF; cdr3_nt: TGTGCCAGCAGTGAGGGACAGGGAACCACTGAAGCTTTCTTT
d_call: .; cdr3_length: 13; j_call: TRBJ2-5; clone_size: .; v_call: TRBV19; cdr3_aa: CASSSRDQETQYF; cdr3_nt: TGTGCCAGTAGTAGCAGGGACCAAGAGACCCAGTACTTC
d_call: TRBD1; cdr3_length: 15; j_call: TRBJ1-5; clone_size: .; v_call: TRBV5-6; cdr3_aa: CASSSGQGGNQPQHF; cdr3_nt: TGTGCCAGCAGCTCGGGACAGGGAGGGAATCAGCCCCAGCATTTT
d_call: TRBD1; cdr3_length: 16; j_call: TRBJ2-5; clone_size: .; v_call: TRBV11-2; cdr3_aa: CASSLEKDRAQETQYF; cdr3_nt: TGTGCCAGCAGCTTAGAAAAGGACAGGGCGCAAGAGACCCAGTACTTC
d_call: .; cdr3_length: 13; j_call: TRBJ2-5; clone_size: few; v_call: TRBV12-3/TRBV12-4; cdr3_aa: CASSLTGKETQYF; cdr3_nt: TGTGCCAGCAGTTTAACAGGGAAGGAGACCCAGTACTTC
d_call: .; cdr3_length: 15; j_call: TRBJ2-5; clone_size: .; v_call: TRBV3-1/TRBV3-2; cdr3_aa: CASSQVATVGETQYF; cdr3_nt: TGTGCCAGCAGCCAAGTAGCGACAGTGGGTGAGACCCAGTACTTC
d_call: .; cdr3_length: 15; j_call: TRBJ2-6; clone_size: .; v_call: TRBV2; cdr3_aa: CASTAGLSGANVLTF; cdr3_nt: TGTGCCAGTACGGCAGGGCTCTCTGGGGCCAACGTCCTGACTTTC